A single sample gave rise to the 15 T cell receptor beta chains below, sequenced in a study of technical replicates of blood from a handful of donors. Here immunoSEQ multiplex PCR was the method, and the copy in TCRdb shows in-frame clones only, minus some. The sample lists around 76,000 clones; 91% were seen once. Sequenced sample: T cells isolated from PBMCs. The source is a human donor in good health.

The chain uses TRBV13 and TRBJ1-2, with TRBD1 matching over 7 bases. The CDR3 is made up of 14 amino acids. Per the germline V gene, CDR1 is PRHDT and CDR2 is FYEKMQ (reference sequence). The junction had 7 bases not matched to a gene; V was cut back by 5 bases and J by 4 bases. The CDR3 here is CASSRGQTFYGYTF. Written as DNA, the CDR3 is TGTGCCAGCAGCCGGGGACAGACCTTCTATGGCTACACCTTC.

V is TRBV7-9 and J is TRBJ2-7; no reliable D call. Per the germline V gene, CDR1 is SEHNR and CDR2 is FQNEAQ (reference sequence). Trimming stripped 1 base from V and 3 bases from J, with 13 bases between. The length of the CDR3 is 15 residues. For the CDR3, the DNA is TGTGCCAGCAGCTTAGGGTCCAGTCTTAACTACGAGCAGTACTTC. It is translated as CASSLGSSLNYEQYF.

This chain links TRBV30 with TRBJ2-7; 9 positions match TRBD1. Germline loops: CDR1 GTSNPN, CDR2 SVGIG (reference sequence). J gave up 5 bases and V 3 bases, and 11 bases lay outside the gene matches. CDR3 size: 15 residues. The CDR3 region is CAWSSGQGYSDEQYF. In nucleotides, the CDR3 is TGTGCCTGGAGCTCAGGACAGGGGTATTCTGACGAGCAGTACTTC.

The V gene is TRBV7-3, the J gene TRBJ2-3, with 9 bases fitting TRBD2. The germline gives CDR1 SGHTA, CDR2 FQGTGA. V shed 5 bases, J shed 4 bases, and the junction held 7 bases outside the gene matches. The CDR3 has 15 amino acids. The CDR3 sequence: CASSRAGGRPDTQYF. The CDR3 DNA reads as TGTGCCAGCAGCCGTGCGGGGGGGAGGCCAGATACGCAGTATTTT.

This chain uses TRBV30 with TRBJ1-6; TRBD1 aligns across 10 bases. J lost 10 bases, V lost 3 bases, and 9 bases had no gene match. Germline-derived CDR1 and CDR2 are GTSNPN and SVGIG (reference sequence). The CDR3 is made up of 15 amino acids. The CDR3 protein is CAWSVPGQGRSPLHF. In DNA form, the CDR3 reads TGTGCCTGGAGCGTACCGGGACAGGGGAGGTCACCCCTCCACTTT. The complete variable domain, with remaining parts taken from reference TRBV30 and TRBJ1-6, reads SQTIHQWPATLVQPVGSPLSLECTVEGTSNPNLYWYRQAAGRGLQLLFYSVGIGQISSEVPQNLSASRPQDRQFILSSKKLLLSDSGFYLCAWSVPGQGRSPLHFGNGTRLTVT.

The V and J genes are TRBV7-9 and TRBJ2-3; D might be TRBD1 (6 bases). Trimming left V 4 bases short and J 0 bases short, with 14 bases between. Germline loops: CDR1 SEHNR, CDR2 FQNEAQ (reference sequence). The CDR3 length is 16 residues. The CDR3 loop reads CASSSPSGASTDTQYF. In DNA, the CDR3 is TGTGCCAGCAGCTCTCCGTCAGGGGCTAGCACAGATACGCAGTATTTT.

The V call is TRBV2, the J call TRBJ2-2; 12 bases match TRBD1. Germline lookup yields CDR1 SNHLY and CDR2 FYNNEI. This CDR3 has 15 amino acids. With V trimmed by 7 bases and J by 4 bases, 4 bases remained unmatched. Here the CDR3 reads CASKGTGGRTGELFF. CDR3 in DNA: TGTGCCAGCAAAGGGACAGGGGGCCGCACCGGGGAGCTGTTTTTT.

J is TRBJ2-7 and V is TRBV28, with D tentatively TRBD1 (5 bases). The CDR3 is 15 amino acids. V was pared by 4 bases and J by 6 bases, with 19 bases between. Germline V CDR1 and CDR2: MDHEN, SYDVKM. The CDR3 DNA is TGTGCCAGCAGTTCCTTCGGCAGGCTAAGGGGCGAGCAGTACTTC. Translation gives CASSSFGRLRGEQYF.

The chain couples TRBV6-1 to TRBJ1-5; D is undetermined. The CDR3 has 15 amino acids. CDR1 MNHNS and CDR2 SASEGT come from the germline V gene. The V end lost 1 base, the J end lost 6 bases, and 13 bases lay between the germline ends. CDR3 region: CASSEEERVGQPQHF. CDR3 sequence (DNA): TGTGCCAGCAGTGAAGAGGAGCGGGTTGGTCAGCCCCAGCATTTT.

This clone has just one count. The chain joins TRBV28 to TRBJ2-1, with 8 nucleotides matching TRBD1. Germline CDR1 MDHEN, CDR2 SYDVKM. The V and J ends lost 3 bases and 10 bases, in that order; junction bases with no gene match: 8. This CDR3 spans 14 amino acids. The CDR3 DNA sequence: TGTGCCAGCAGTTTTTCGGACAGGGAAAAGGAGCAGTTCTTC. Protein product: CASSFSDREKEQFF.

Turning to this clone: The same CDR3 also results from other DNA sequences found in this sample. The V gene is TRBV28, the J gene TRBJ2-1, with 12 bases that match TRBD2. Germline-derived CDR1 and CDR2 are MDHEN and SYDVKM. The CDR3 extends over 16 amino acids. The trim removed 3 bases at V and 3 bases at J, leaving 3 bases unmatched. The CDR3 nucleotides read TGTGCCAGCAGTTTCTTGACTAGCGGGAGCTACAATGAGCAGTTCTTC. Protein: CASSFLTSGSYNEQFF.

The genes are TRBV6-1 and TRBJ2-1; TRBD2 aligns across 8 bases. After removal of 6 bases from V and 8 bases from J, the junction contained 9 bases not matched to a gene. Germline V CDR1 and CDR2: MNHNS, SASEGT. The CDR3 consists of 14 residues. The CDR3 DNA sequence: TGTGCCAGCAGCGGGACTAGGTGGAGGGATGAGCAGTTCTTC. Translation gives CASSGTRWRDEQFF.

The V and J genes are TRBV28 and TRBJ2-5; TRBD1 is a possible D gene (5 bases). The germline gives CDR1 MDHEN, CDR2 SYDVKM. Trimming took off 3 bases at V and 2 bases at J, with 10 bases between the two ends. This CDR3 is built from 14 residues. CDR3 sequence reads: CASSLGQRQETQYF. The CDR3 coding sequence is TGTGCCAGCAGTTTGGGGCAGCGTCAAGAGACCCAGTACTTC.

CDR3 residues: CASSVEGQGNYGYTF. The DNA for the CDR3 is TGTGCCAGCAGCGTAGAGGGACAGGGAAACTATGGCTACACCTTC. The chain carries TRBV9 and TRBJ1-2, with 9 positions matching TRBD1. CDR3 length: 15 amino acids. In germline, CDR1 is SGDLS, CDR2 YYNGEE. V lost 0 bases, J lost 2 bases, and 2 bases stayed unmatched.

The rearrangement uses TRBV7-8 and TRBJ2-5, with D unresolved. The V end was cut by 3 bases, the J end by 4 bases, with 9 bases between. The CDR3 runs 13 residues. Germline V gene lookup returns CDR1 SGHVS and CDR2 FQNEAQ. The CDR3 DNA sequence: TGTGCCAGCAGCTTCCCCCCAGGAGAGACCCAGTACTTC. Its translation is CASSFPPGETQYF. The full variable domain, completed using reference TRBV7-8 and TRBJ2-5, is GAGVSQSPRYKVAKRGQDVALRCDPISGHVSLFWYQQALGQGPEFLTYFQNEAQLDKSGLPSDRFFAERPEGSVSTLKIQRTQQEDSAVYLCASSFPPGETQYFGPGTRLLVL.